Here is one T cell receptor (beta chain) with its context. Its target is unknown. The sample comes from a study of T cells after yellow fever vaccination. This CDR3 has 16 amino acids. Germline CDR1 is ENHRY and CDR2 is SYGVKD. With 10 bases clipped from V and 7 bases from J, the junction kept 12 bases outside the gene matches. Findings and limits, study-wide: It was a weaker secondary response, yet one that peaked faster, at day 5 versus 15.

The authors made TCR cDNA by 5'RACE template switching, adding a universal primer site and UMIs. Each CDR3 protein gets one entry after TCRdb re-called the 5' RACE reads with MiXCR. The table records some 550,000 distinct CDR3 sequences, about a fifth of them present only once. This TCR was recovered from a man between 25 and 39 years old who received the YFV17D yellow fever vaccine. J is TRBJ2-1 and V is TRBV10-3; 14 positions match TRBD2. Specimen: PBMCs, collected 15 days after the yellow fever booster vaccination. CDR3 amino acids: CATSGTSGSRANEQFF. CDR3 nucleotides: TGTGCCACCTCCGGGACTAGCGGGAGTAGAGCGAATGAGCAGTTCTTC.